This entry concerns a single T cell receptor beta chain. Its target is not known. CDR3 length equals 15 residues. The V gene lost 2 bases and the J gene lost 6 bases, with 17 bases spanning the gap. From germline, CDR1 is GTSNPN and CDR2 SVGIG (reference sequence). The data stem from a study of blood T cells in healthy people across ages. General study findings and limits: Reliance upon unsorted PBMCs precluded definitive naive versus antigen-experienced comparison.

Using a J-beta primer mix together with a sample-barcoded 5' primer, a second PCR was run for about 7 to 12 cycles. TCRdb ran MiXCR on the 5' RACE reads and lists one entry per CDR3 protein. This table has roughly 680,000 distinct CDR3 sequences, 45% to 50% appearing once. The TCR originated in a woman between 55 and 75 years old in good health. Sequencing used blood. The V call is TRBV30, the J call TRBJ2-1; a possible D gene is TRBD2 (6 bases). The DNA of the CDR3 is TGTGCCTGGAGTCATAGCGGCCCCGTCCTCAATGAGCAGTTCTTC. It specifies CAWSHSGPVLNEQFF.